This TCR beta chain was documented in a study of T cells in Graves' hyperthyroidism and ophthalmopathy. Broader study findings: Ophthalmopathy prediction by the model preceded onset by a median approximately 5.9 months. Ophthalmopathy could be told apart from stable hyperthyroidism with a 13 V-J model.

V gave up 6 bases and J gave up 3 bases, with 15 bases separating them. This CDR3 is built from 14 residues. Per the germline V gene, CDR1 is SGHAT and CDR2 is FQNNGV. An absence of ophthalmopathy progression within 18 months meant stable Graves' hyperthyroidism. Criteria for exclusion of patients were uncontrolled infection, other autoimmune disease, pregnancy or lactation. This clonotype was found a few times. Its antigen is as yet unknown. The investigators amplified TCR beta CDR3 regions from RNA transcripts. The TCR CDR3 was amplified in a first-round RT-PCR using the HTBI primer set. MiXCR, run by TCRdb on the multiplex PCR reads, gives a single entry per CDR3 protein. The sample includes hundreds of thousands of distinct CDR3 sequences, more than 30% of them seen just once.

The specimen sequenced was blood. The clonotype was recovered from a man aged 18 to 29 with Graves' hyperthyroidism. This rearrangement joins TRBV11-2 to TRBJ2-7; D possibly corresponds to TRBD2 (5 bases). The CDR3 nucleotides are TGTGCCAGCAGAGCGGACGGGTCGTACTACGAGCAGTACTTC. It codes for CASRADGSYYEQYF.